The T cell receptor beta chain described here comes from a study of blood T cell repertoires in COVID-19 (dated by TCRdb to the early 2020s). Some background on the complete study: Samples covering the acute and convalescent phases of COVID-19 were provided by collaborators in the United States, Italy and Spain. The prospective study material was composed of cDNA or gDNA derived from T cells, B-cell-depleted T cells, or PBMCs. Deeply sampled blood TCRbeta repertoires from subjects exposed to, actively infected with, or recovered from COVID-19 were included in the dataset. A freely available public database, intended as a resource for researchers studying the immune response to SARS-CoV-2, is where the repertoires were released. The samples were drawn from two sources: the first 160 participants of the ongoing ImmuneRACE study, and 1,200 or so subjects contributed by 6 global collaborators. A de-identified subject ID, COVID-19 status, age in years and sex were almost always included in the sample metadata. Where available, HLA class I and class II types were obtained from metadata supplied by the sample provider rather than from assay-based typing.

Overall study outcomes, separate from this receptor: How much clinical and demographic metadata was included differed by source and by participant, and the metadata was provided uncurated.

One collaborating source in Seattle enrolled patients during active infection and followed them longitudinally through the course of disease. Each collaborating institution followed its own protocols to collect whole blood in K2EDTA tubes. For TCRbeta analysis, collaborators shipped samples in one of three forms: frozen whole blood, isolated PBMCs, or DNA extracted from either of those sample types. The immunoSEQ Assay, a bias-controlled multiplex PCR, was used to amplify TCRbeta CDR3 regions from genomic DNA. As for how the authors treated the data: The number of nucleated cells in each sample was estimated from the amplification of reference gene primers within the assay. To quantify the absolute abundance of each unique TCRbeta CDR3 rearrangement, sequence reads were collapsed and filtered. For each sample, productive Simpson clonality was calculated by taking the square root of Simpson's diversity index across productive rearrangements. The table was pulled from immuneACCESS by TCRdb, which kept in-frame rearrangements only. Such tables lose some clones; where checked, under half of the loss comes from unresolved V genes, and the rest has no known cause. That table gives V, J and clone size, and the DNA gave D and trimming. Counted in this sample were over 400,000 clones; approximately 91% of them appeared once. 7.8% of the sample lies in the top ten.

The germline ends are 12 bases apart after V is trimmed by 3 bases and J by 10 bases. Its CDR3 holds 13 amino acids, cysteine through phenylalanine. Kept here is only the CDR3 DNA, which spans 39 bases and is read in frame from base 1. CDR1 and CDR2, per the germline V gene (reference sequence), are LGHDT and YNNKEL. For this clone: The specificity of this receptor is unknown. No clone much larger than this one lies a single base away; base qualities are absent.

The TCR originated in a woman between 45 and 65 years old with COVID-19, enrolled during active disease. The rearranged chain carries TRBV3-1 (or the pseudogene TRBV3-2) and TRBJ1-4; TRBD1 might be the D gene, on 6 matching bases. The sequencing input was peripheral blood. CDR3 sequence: CASSQGAMGKLFF. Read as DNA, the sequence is TGTGCCAGCAGCCAGGGGGCCATGGGAAAACTGTTTTTT.